One sample yielded the 15 T cell receptor beta chains listed below, sequenced in a study of T cells in tumors after PD-1 blockade. Some clones are missing from TCRdb's copy, which holds only in-frame ones; the method was immunoSEQ multiplex PCR. The sample has roughly 4,400 clones; around two thirds are singletons. The specimen was tumor tissue, collected after anti-PD-1 treatment. These receptors came from a human donor with basal cell carcinoma.

This chain links TRBV4-2 with TRBJ1-1; D might be TRBD1 (5 bases). There are 14 residues in the CDR3. Germline assignment: CDR1 LGHNA and CDR2 YNFKEQ. V gave up 4 bases and J gave up 2 bases, with 11 bases separating them. CDR3 in amino acids: CASSLGQPNTEAFF. CDR3 bases: TGTGCCAGCAGCCTAGGACAACCCAACACTGAAGCTTTCTTT.

As for this clone: Other nucleotide sequences from this sample produce the same CDR3. As DNA, the CDR3 is TGTGCCAGCAGCCCCTTGACTGGGAACACAGATACGCAGTATTTT. Protein: CASSPLTGNTDTQYF. The chain combines TRBV5-6 with TRBJ2-3; no firm D call. The CDR3 covers 15 residues. The V end was cut by 4 bases, the J end by 2 bases, with 14 bases between. Germline V gene lookup returns CDR1 SGHDT and CDR2 YYEEEE.

The chain has TRBV20-1 and TRBJ1-1; D perhaps matches TRBD1 (6 bases). V lost 5 bases and J lost 6, with 19 bases in between. Germline V gene data show CDR1 as DFQATT and CDR2 as SNEGSKA (reference sequence). The CDR3 contains 14 residues. CDR3 coding DNA: TGCAGTGCTGGTGGGGGGGCCCTCTTCGCTGAAGCTTTCTTT. This gives the protein CSAGGGALFAEAFF.

This sequence joins TRBV5-6 and TRBJ2-1; D remains ambiguous. The V gene lost 6 bases and the J gene lost 6 bases, with 7 bases spanning the gap. This CDR3 comprises 11 residues. Germline CDR1 reads SGHDT; CDR2 reads YYEEEE. The CDR3 spells CASTWGNEQFF. For the CDR3, the DNA is TGTGCCAGCACTTGGGGCAATGAGCAGTTCTTC.

The chain couples TRBV15 to TRBJ1-1; tentative D call: TRBD1 (5 bases). CDR3 length: 12 amino acids. The germline gives CDR1 LNHNV, CDR2 YYDKDF (reference sequence). Trimming removed 4 bases from V and 8 bases from J, with 11 bases in between. The CDR3 is CATSMVWGEAFF. CDR3 in DNA: TGTGCCACCAGCATGGTTTGGGGGGAAGCTTTCTTT.

This rearrangement joins TRBV5-6 to TRBJ1-2; 7 nucleotides agree with TRBD1. V lost 3 bases, J lost 4 bases, and 6 bases stayed unmatched. Germline CDR1 SGHDT, CDR2 YYEEEE. CDR3 size: 14 residues. Here the CDR3 DNA reads TGTGCCAGCAGCTGGCTGGGGGACAGCTATGGCTACACCTTC. The encoded protein is CASSWLGDSYGYTF.

The chain has TRBV20-1 and TRBJ2-5; D remains ambiguous. Germline V CDR1 and CDR2: DFQATT, SNEGSKA (reference sequence). The CDR3 is 11 amino acids. V was clipped by 6 bases and J by 3 bases, with 8 bases between them. The CDR3: CSARRKETQYF. CDR3 coding DNA: TGCAGTGCCCGGCGAAAAGAGACCCAGTACTTC.

The V gene is TRBV11-3, the J gene TRBJ2-2; D is unclear. V was pared by 5 bases and J by 2 bases, with 9 bases between. The CDR3 is 14 amino acids. Germline-derived CDR1 and CDR2 are SGHNT and YENEEA. CDR3 DNA sequence: TGTGCCAGCAGCCCACGGTCTAACACCGGGGAGCTGTTTTTT. Protein product: CASSPRSNTGELFF. Complete variable domain (other parts from reference TRBV11-3 and TRBJ2-2): EAGVVQSPRYKIIEKKQPVAFWCNPISGHNTLYWYLQNLGQGPELLIRYENEEAVDDSQLPKDRFSAERLKGVDSTLKIQPAELGDSAVYLCASSPRSNTGELFFGEGSRLTVL.

The chain carries TRBV19 and TRBJ2-3, with 14 bases fitting TRBD2. The CDR3 covers 17 residues. CDR1 is LNHDA, CDR2 SQIVND, per germline (reference sequence). V dropped 6 bases and J dropped 8; count of bases not matched to a gene: 13. CDR3 in amino acids: CASRPFTAGLAGVTQYF. Written as DNA, the CDR3 is TGTGCCAGTAGGCCATTCACCGCGGGACTAGCGGGAGTTACGCAGTATTTT.

In its sample, this clone was seen once. The chain is built from TRBV24-1 and TRBJ1-2; tentative D call: TRBD1 (5 bases). Germline CDR1 reads KGHDR; CDR2 reads SFDVKD. CDR3 length equals 13 residues. V was cut by 9 bases and J by 6 bases, with 16 bases left in between. CDR3 region: CATGLGDSDGYTF. The CDR3 nucleotides are TGTGCCACCGGGCTAGGGGATTCAGATGGCTACACCTTC.

This sequence joins TRBV18 and TRBJ2-4, with D possibly called TRBD1 or TRBD2 (5 bases each). The CDR3 is 14 residues long. Germline CDR1 and CDR2: KGHSH and LQKENI. V dropped 3 bases and J dropped 7 bases, with 13 bases sitting between them. In DNA form, the CDR3 reads TGTGCCAGCTCACCCCCGGGGCCTACGAACATTCAGTACTTC. Translation gives CASSPPGPTNIQYF.

V is TRBV6-4 and J is TRBJ1-2, with D possibly matching TRBD1 (6 bases). V dropped 0 bases and J dropped 6 bases, with 14 bases sitting between them. The CDR3 contains 15 residues. Germline values: CDR1 MRHNA, CDR2 SNTAGT. The CDR3 nucleotides read TGTGCCAGCAGTGACTCGATGGGGGGCGTTAATGGCTACACCTTC. Amino acids: CASSDSMGGVNGYTF.

Written as DNA, the CDR3 is TGCGCCAGCAGCGTGGCTCTTAGCGGGAGTGGCACCGGGGAGCTGTTTTTT. Encoded protein: CASSVALSGSGTGELFF. The chain couples TRBV5-1 to TRBJ2-2, with 9 bases fitting TRBD2. Trimming cost V 4 bases and J 4 bases; bases outside gene matches: 11. This CDR3 spans 17 amino acids. The germline V gene has CDR1 SGHRS and CDR2 YFSETQ.

This chain uses TRBV4-1 with TRBJ2-7, with D perhaps TRBD2 (5 bases). CDR1 is MGHRA, CDR2 YSYEKL, per germline. The CDR3 sequence is 15 residues long. The V end was cut by 1 base, the J end by 6 bases, with 16 bases between. CDR3 bases: TGCGCCAGCAGCCAAGGAGGGCAGGTGGGCGTCGAGCAGTACTTC. It specifies CASSQGGQVGVEQYF.

This chain joins TRBV4-3 and TRBJ2-5; 10 nucleotides line up with TRBD2. Germline lookup yields CDR1 LGHNA and CDR2 YSLEER. After removal of 0 bases from V and 5 bases from J, the junction contained 6 bases not matched to a gene. There are 16 residues in the CDR3. The CDR3 spells CASSQDPAGGPETQYF. The CDR3 bases are TGCGCCAGCAGCCAAGATCCAGCGGGGGGGCCCGAGACCCAGTACTTC.